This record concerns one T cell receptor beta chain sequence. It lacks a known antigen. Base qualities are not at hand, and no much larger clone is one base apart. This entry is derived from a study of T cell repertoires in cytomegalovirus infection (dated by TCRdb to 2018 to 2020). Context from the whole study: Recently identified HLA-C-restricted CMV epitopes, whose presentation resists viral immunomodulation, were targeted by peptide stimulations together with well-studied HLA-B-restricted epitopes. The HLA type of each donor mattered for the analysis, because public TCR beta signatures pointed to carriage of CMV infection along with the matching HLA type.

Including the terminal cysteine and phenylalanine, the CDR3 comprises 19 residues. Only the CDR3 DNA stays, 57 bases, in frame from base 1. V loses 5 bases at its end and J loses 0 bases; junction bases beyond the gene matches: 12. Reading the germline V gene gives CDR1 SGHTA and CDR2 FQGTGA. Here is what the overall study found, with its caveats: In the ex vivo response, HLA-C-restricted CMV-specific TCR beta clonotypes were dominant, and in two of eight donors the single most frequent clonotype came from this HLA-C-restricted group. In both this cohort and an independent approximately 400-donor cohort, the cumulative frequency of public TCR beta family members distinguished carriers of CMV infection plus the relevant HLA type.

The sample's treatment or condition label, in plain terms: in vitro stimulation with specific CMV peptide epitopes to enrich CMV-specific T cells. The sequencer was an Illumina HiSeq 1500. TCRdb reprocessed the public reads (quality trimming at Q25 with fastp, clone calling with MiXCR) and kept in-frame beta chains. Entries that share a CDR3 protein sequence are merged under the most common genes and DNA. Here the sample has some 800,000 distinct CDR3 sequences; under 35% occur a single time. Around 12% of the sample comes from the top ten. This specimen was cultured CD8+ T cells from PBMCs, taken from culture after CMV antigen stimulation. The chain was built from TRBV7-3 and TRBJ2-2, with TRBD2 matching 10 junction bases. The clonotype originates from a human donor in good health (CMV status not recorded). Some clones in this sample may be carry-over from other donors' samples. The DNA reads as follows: TGTGCCAGCAGCCTGTCTAGCGGGGGACCTTGGGCGAACACCGGGGAGCTGTTTTTT. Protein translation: CASSLSSGGPWANTGELFF.